This TCR beta chain was obtained from a study of T cells after yellow fever vaccination (dated by TCRdb to 2018 to 2020). Some background on the complete study: The SMART-Seq v4 Ultra Low Input RNA kit was used to prepare libraries from fractions with low cell numbers. The cohort comprised two healthy male donors, one aged 18 to 30 and one aged 30 to 40 years. To follow T-cell clones before and after primary and booster YFV17D yellow fever vaccination, bulk TCR alpha and beta repertoires were sequenced over time. Blood was drawn at multiple timepoints before and after primary and secondary immunization, with bulk PBMC replicates and cell subsets isolated.

TCR cDNA was synthesized by 5'RACE template switching, through which a universal primer site and unique molecular identifiers were introduced. cDNA synthesis was primed from both the TCR alpha and TCR beta constant segments. Library amplification involved two PCR steps, and the second step added sample barcodes and sequencing adapters. Libraries were sequenced on Illumina HiSeq 2500 (2x100 bp) or NovaSeq (2x150 bp). In the original analysis: MIGEC was used to demultiplex reads and collapse the reads into UMI consensus sequences, and MiXCR was used for V(D)J alignment. Using edgeR on replicate PBMC samples, clonotypes were called vaccine-responding if FDR was below 0.01 and the log2 fold change was above 5 up to day 15. Each bulk clonotype was labeled CD4 or CD8 based on which sequenced repertoire, CD4 or CD8, contained the clonotype at higher abundance. The raw public reads went through TCRdb reprocessing: fastp at Q25, MiXCR clone calling, in-frame beta chains kept. Rows are unified per CDR3 protein, each entry keeping the most common DNA and genes. What appears here as the V and J calls and clone size reflects TCRdb's work, not the paper's. Here the sample has 70,000 or so distinct CDR3 sequences; 5% to 6.5% occur a single time. 2.2% of the sample is taken by the ten largest.

CDR1 and CDR2 are drawn from the germline V gene: LGHNA, YNFKEQ. The CDR3 goes from the cysteine to the phenylalanine over 12 residues. CDR3 DNA is the only sequence kept; it has 36 bases, read in frame from the first base. V is pruned by 0 bases and J by 12 bases, leaving 4 bases of the junction without a gene match. Broad study findings and their caveats: A small fraction of clonotypes appeared in both the CD4 and CD8 compartments, likely as a result of convergent recombination. The secondary T-cell response was found to be weaker but faster than the primary response, with a peak reached on day 5 rather than on day 15. Computational filtering was needed because FACS-sorted repertoires could contain abundant contaminating clonotypes from the bulk population. The study included only two donors, which limits how far the findings can be generalized. After the booster, most of the clones that had expanded following primary vaccination were detected again (roughly 97% of CD4 and 80% to 90% of CD8), which suggests that memory was broadly maintained.

There are many counts of this clonotype. It has no known antigen specificity. No base quality information exists; no much larger clone differs at one position. Per the publication, the treatment or condition label means: live attenuated yellow fever vaccine strain. PBMCs were isolated from peripheral blood using a standard Ficoll-Paque protocol. Dynabeads CD4 and CD8 positive selection kits were used to isolate CD4 and CD8 T-cell fractions. RNA was extracted with TriZol from bulk PBMCs, CD4 and CD8 fractions, and dextramer-positive and dextramer-negative fractions. This TCR was recovered from a man aged 18 to 30 who received the YFV17D yellow fever vaccine. The sample here was CD4+ T cells sorted from PBMCs, taken roughly 15 days after the first yellow fever vaccination. The sequence is built from TRBV4-2 and TRBJ2-5; TRBD2 lines up with 7 middle nucleotides. The CDR3 corresponds to CASSQDGRTEYF. The DNA sequence is TGTGCCAGCAGCCAAGACGGGAGGACTGAGTACTTC.